The rows below give T cell receptor beta chains drawn from one sample of a study of blood T cell repertoires in COVID-19. The data were produced by immunoSEQ multiplex PCR, yet TCRdb's version contains in-frame clones alone and is incomplete. Altogether around 100,000 clones are present, more than 75% being singletons, with the ten largest covering about 12%. The material sequenced was peripheral blood. These TCRs come from a human donor in a cohort sampled during active COVID-19. Both conserved end residues are part of each CDR3. Each record gives: CDR3 DNA, CDR3 protein, J gene, D gene, V gene, clone size. The D gene is left open where the match is weak. Rows give clone size only sometimes, using once, few, many, or a class for an expanded clone.

TGTGCCAGCAGCCAATTTAGCGGGGGCAACACAGATACGCAGTATTTT	CASSQFSGGNTDTQYF	TRBJ2-3	TRBD2	TRBV14	.
TGTGCCACCAGCACCACCCGGACAGGGGGAGGAAACACCATATATTTT	CATSTTRTGGGNTIYF	TRBJ1-3	TRBD1	TRBV15	.
TGTGCCAGCAGCTTCGGAAGGGGACAGCACACTGAAGCTTTCTTT	CASSFGRGQHTEAFF	TRBJ1-1	TRBD1	TRBV5-4	.
TGCGCCAGCAGCTTGGGAGGGACTAGCGGGGGGAAAGAGACCCAGTACTTC	CASSLGGTSGGKETQYF	TRBJ2-5	TRBD2	TRBV5-1	.
TGTGCCAGCAGCAAAGGACAGGGCGGTGGCTACACCTTC	CASSKGQGGGYTF	TRBJ1-2	TRBD1	TRBV11-2	few
TGCGCCAGCAGCTTGGGGGGCGTCAACTATGGCTACACCTTC	CASSLGGVNYGYTF	TRBJ1-2	.	TRBV5-1	.
TGCGCCAGCAGCACTAATTTGGGACAGGGAAATCAGCCCCAGCATTTT	CASSTNLGQGNQPQHF	TRBJ1-5	TRBD1	TRBV4-3	.
TGTGCCAGTAGTATGGGGCAGAGCATGAACACTGAAGCTTTCTTT	CASSMGQSMNTEAFF	TRBJ1-1	.	TRBV19	.
TGTGCCAGCAGCTTGGGACAGGGTGGCTACGAGCAGTACTTC	CASSLGQGGYEQYF	TRBJ2-7	TRBD1	TRBV7-8	.
TGTGCCAGCTCACCAGCTAGCGGTTCTCTGAATGAGCAGTTCTTC	CASSPASGSLNEQFF	TRBJ2-1	TRBD2	TRBV18	.
TGTGCCAGCAGCTCGTACCCAACGGGGGAGCAGTACTTC	CASSSYPTGEQYF	TRBJ2-7	.	TRBV11-2	.
TGTGCCAGCAGCGACCCTTCGACAGGGACGAGAAATGAGCAGTTCTTC	CASSDPSTGTRNEQFF	TRBJ2-1	TRBD1	TRBV13	.
TGTGCCAGCAGCTTGCCGGGACAGGCCGGGATCACGCAGTATTTT	CASSLPGQAGITQYF	TRBJ2-3	TRBD1	TRBV5-4	.
TGCGCCAGCAGCTTGGGGACAGGGGTGTTAGGAGAGCAGTACTTC	CASSLGTGVLGEQYF	TRBJ2-7	TRBD1	TRBV5-1	.
TGTGCCAGCAGGGACAGGTATCAGCCCCAGCATTTT	CASRDRYQPQHF	TRBJ1-5	TRBD1	TRBV6-5	.
TGTGCCAGTAGTATAGATTCCCAGGCTTCAGCCTATGGCTACACCTTC	CASSIDSQASAYGYTF	TRBJ1-2	.	TRBV19	.
TGTGCCAGCAGCCAGGGACAGGGGGCCTCCTACGAGCAGTACTTC	CASSQGQGASYEQYF	TRBJ2-7	TRBD1	TRBV7-2	.
TGTGCCAGCAGTTCCCGAGACATTCAGTACTTC	CASSSRDIQYF	TRBJ2-4	.	TRBV12-3/TRBV12-4	.
TGTGCCAGCAGCTTATTTGGACTAGCGGGAGTACCTTACGAGCAGTACTTC	CASSLFGLAGVPYEQYF	TRBJ2-7	TRBD2	TRBV13	once
TGTGCCAGCAGCCGGGGACTAGCGAGCACAGATACGCAGTATTTT	CASSRGLASTDTQYF	TRBJ2-3	TRBD2	TRBV2	.
TGTGCCAGCAGGTTAGGAGGAACTAGCAATCAGCCCCAGCATTTT	CASRLGGTSNQPQHF	TRBJ1-5	.	TRBV27	.
TGTGCCAGCAGCTATGATAAGATGACAAGGTATTTT	CASSYDKMTRYF	TRBJ2-3	.	TRBV5-4	.
TGCGCCAGCAGCTTTAGCGGCCCACCCACCGGGGAGCTGTTTTTT	CASSFSGPPTGELFF	TRBJ2-2	.	TRBV5-1	.
TGTGCCAGTAGTAGTGCCAGGGGGCCCTATGGCTACACCTTC	CASSSARGPYGYTF	TRBJ1-2	TRBD1	TRBV19	.
TGTGCCACCCACGGGACAGGGGGAGAAGCTTTCTTT	CATHGTGGEAFF	TRBJ1-1	TRBD1	TRBV11-1	few
TGTGCCAGCAGCTTGGGACAGGGCTCGAACACTGAAGCTTTCTTT	CASSLGQGSNTEAFF	TRBJ1-1	TRBD1	TRBV5-5	.
TGCGCCAGCAGCTTGTACGCAGGGAACTATGGCTACACCTTC	CASSLYAGNYGYTF	TRBJ1-2	.	TRBV5-1	.
TGTGCTAGTGGTACCCGCGGCGAGCAGTACTTC	CASGTRGEQYF	TRBJ2-7	.	TRBV12-5	.
TGTGCCAGCAACCCCCCGGGGAGATACAATGAGCAGTTCTTC	CASNPPGRYNEQFF	TRBJ2-1	.	TRBV5-4	.
TGTGCCAGCAGTGAAATAGCGGGAGGGGGCGTCTCACCCCTCCACTTT	CASSEIAGGGVSPLHF	TRBJ1-6	TRBD1	TRBV6-1	.
TGTGCCAGCAGCCCGAGGGAAAGTTCCCAACACGAGCAGTACTTC	CASSPRESSQHEQYF	TRBJ2-7	.	TRBV7-2	.
TGCGCCAGCAGCTTTACACAGGGGGGTCGTGAAGCTTTCTTT	CASSFTQGGREAFF	TRBJ1-1	TRBD1	TRBV5-1	.
TGTGCCAGCAGTGTTCTTTCGGGAACCTCCTACGAGCAGTACTTC	CASSVLSGTSYEQYF	TRBJ2-7	.	TRBV2	.
TGTGCCAGCAGTAAACAGGGACCTGGAAACACCATATATTTT	CASSKQGPGNTIYF	TRBJ1-3	.	TRBV6-6	.
TGCGCCAGCAGCCTAAGACAGGGGAGCTCCTACGAGCAGTACTTC	CASSLRQGSSYEQYF	TRBJ2-7	TRBD1	TRBV5-1	.
TGTGCCAGCAGCTTAGCCAGGGCAACTAATGAAAAACTGTTTTTT	CASSLARATNEKLFF	TRBJ1-4	.	TRBV7-3	.